These 5 T cell receptor beta chains were sequenced from one sample in a study of low-dose radiotherapy and immunotherapy resistance in tumors. Gene-specific TRAV and TRBV primers were used for first-strand cDNA, covering alpha and beta chains. Both a constant-region primer and a V-primer adapter served to amplify TCRs across roughly 20 PCR cycles. TCRdb reanalysed the reads using MiXCR and keeps one entry per CDR3 protein. The sample carries some 85,000 distinct CDR3 sequences, approximately 20% recorded once. This sample's time point: before trial treatment. Sequences were derived from PBMCs, sampled before treatment. These TCRs come from a male donor with prostate cancer.

This clonotype occurred a few times. The chain employs TRBV2 and TRBJ1-1; D ambiguous. Germline V gene sequence: CDR1 SNHLY, CDR2 FYNNEI. The germline V and J ends were trimmed by 0 bases and 10 bases, with 15 bases remaining between them. This CDR3 contains 14 residues. The chain's CDR3 is CASSEALIRGPAFF. The CDR3 bases are TGTGCCAGCAGTGAAGCGCTTATTAGAGGGCCAGCTTTCTTT.

This clonotype showed up just once. Given a far larger clone just one base away, this is likely a sequencing read error. The CDR3 bases are TGTGCCAGCAGTGATGCTGCGGACAGGAACACTGATGCTTTCTTT. It translates to CASSDAADRNTDAFF. V and J are TRBV6-6 and TRBJ1-1; TRBD1 matches 7 bases. CDR3 size: 15 residues. CDR1 and CDR2 (germline): MNHNY, SVGAGI (reference sequence).

The chain combines TRBV28 with TRBJ2-4; maybe TRBD1 (5 bases). The CDR3 has 14 amino acids. V lost 6 bases and J 6 bases, leaving 15 bases between the germline ends. From germline, CDR1 is MDHEN and CDR2 SYDVKM. The CDR3 region is CASSQSLQGNIQYF. The CDR3 DNA sequence: TGTGCCAGCAGCCAATCGCTTCAGGGAAACATTCAGTACTTC.

The sample holds a few counts of this clonotype. The chain uses TRBV9 and TRBJ1-2, with D maybe TRBD1 (5 bases). CDR1 and CDR2 from the germline V gene are SGDLS and YYNGEE. V was shortened by 0 bases and J by 4 bases, with 13 bases between the two germline ends. The CDR3 loop spans 15 amino acids. The CDR3 sequence is CASSVEAGTSYGYTF. CDR3 nucleotides: TGTGCCAGCAGCGTAGAGGCGGGGACCTCCTATGGCTACACCTTC. Looking up the rest from reference TRBV9 and TRBJ1-2 gives the full variable domain: DSGVTQTPKHLITATGQRVTLRCSPRSGDLSVYWYQQSLDQGLQFLIQYYNGEERAKGNILERFSAQQFPDLHSELNLSSLELGDSALYFCASSVEAGTSYGYTFGSGTRLTVV.

This clonotype was counted at least ten times. The chain has TRBV4-1 and TRBJ2-7; no definite D call. V was trimmed by 1 base and J by 4 bases, leaving 11 bases between them. CDR1 is MGHRA, CDR2 YSYEKL, per germline. This CDR3 contains 14 residues. The CDR3 loop reads CASSQGLEIYEQYF. CDR3 in DNA: TGCGCCAGCAGCCAAGGGCTTGAGATTTACGAGCAGTACTTC.